Following are 30 T cell receptor beta chains from one sample sequenced in a study of cytomegalovirus exposure and HLA in healthy donors. PCR primers comprised 60 Vbeta and 13 Jbeta primers. Measured with immunoSEQ multiplex PCR; TCRdb has only the in-frame clones, and not every one. The sample spans under 40,000 clones; the ten largest clones claim approximately 4.8%. The sample taken for sequencing was PBMCs. These receptors were collected from a female donor in good health and CMV-seronegative.

For this clone: One end of the junction is discordant with germline, which a read error may explain. Distinct nucleotide sequences in the sample also encode this CDR3. The V call is TRBV18, the J call TRBJ1-1; TRBD1 is a possible D gene (5 bases). The CDR3 is 14 amino acids. Germline CDR1 and CDR2: KGHSH and LQKENI. The CDR3 is CASSPLSRDTEAFF. The CDR3 region has the DNA TGCGCCAGCTCACCACTAAGCAGGGACACTGAAGCTTTCTTT.

The genes are TRBV4-2 and TRBJ1-2, with TRBD1 matching over 9 bases. The CDR3 is 15 residues long. CDR1 and CDR2 from the germline V gene are LGHNA and YNFKEQ. V was pared by 1 base and J by 7 bases, with 7 bases of the junction left unmatched. The CDR3 is CASSQVGTGYSGYTF. The CDR3 nucleotides are TGTGCCAGCAGCCAAGTGGGGACAGGGTACTCTGGCTACACCTTC.

J is TRBJ2-1 and V is TRBV7-3; possible D gene TRBD2, 6 bases. CDR1 and CDR2 from the germline V gene are SGHTA and FQGTGA. This CDR3 comprises 15 residues. The V gene lost 4 bases and the J gene lost 7 bases, with 17 bases spanning the gap. The CDR3 is CASSSRAGPFNEQFF. The CDR3 coding sequence is TGTGCCAGCAGCTCTAGGGCGGGGCCTTTTAATGAGCAGTTCTTC.

The genes are TRBV6-1 and TRBJ1-2, with a tentative D call TRBD1 (6 bases). V shed 5 bases and J shed 6 bases, with 13 bases lying between them. The CDR3 is 13 residues long. CDR1 and CDR2 (germline): MNHNS, SASEGT. CDR3 sequence (DNA): TGTGCCAGCAGTTTCGCAGGGGCGGATGGCTACACCTTC. Translation gives CASSFAGADGYTF.

The gene calls are TRBV10-1 and TRBJ2-7, with 10 bases lining up with TRBD1. The CDR3 loop spans 14 amino acids. The V and J ends lost 6 bases and 5 bases, in that order; junction bases with no gene match: 7. Germline V gene data show CDR1 as WNHNN and CDR2 as SYGVQD (reference sequence). The CDR3 spells CASSEDRGANEQYF. The CDR3 DNA reads as TGCGCCAGCAGCGAGGACAGGGGGGCCAACGAGCAGTACTTC.

The rearrangement joins TRBV2 to TRBJ1-5; D ambiguous. Trimming left V 5 bases short and J 0 bases short, with 11 bases between. Looked up from germline, CDR1 is SNHLY and CDR2 is FYNNEI. The CDR3 totals 15 residues. CDR3: CASSSEATSNQPQHF. The CDR3 DNA reads TGTGCCAGCAGTTCAGAAGCGACTAGCAATCAGCCCCAGCATTTT.

This clone shows up as medium-sized by frequency. The CDR3 sequence is CASELMGGSYNEQFF. CDR3 DNA: TGTGCCAGCGAGCTTATGGGGGGTTCCTACAATGAGCAGTTCTTC. The V gene is TRBV5-8, the J gene TRBJ2-1; a weak D match, TRBD2 (6 bases). CDR3 length: 15 amino acids. With 7 bases removed from V and 1 base from J, the gap between germline ends came to 15 bases. The V gene's germline CDR1 is SGHTS and CDR2 YDEGEE.

V usage is TRBV7-9 and J usage is TRBJ1-2; a weak D match, TRBD1 (5 bases). V was clipped by 8 bases and J by 1 base, with 14 bases between them. The CDR3 runs to 14 residues. The germline CDR1 and CDR2 sequences are SEHNR and FQNEAQ (reference sequence). This CDR3 is CASGAAQGNYGYTF. CDR3 in DNA: TGTGCCAGCGGCGCCGCGCAGGGTAACTATGGCTACACCTTC.

The chain uses TRBV2 and TRBJ2-7; 8 positions agree with TRBD2. This CDR3 is built from 19 residues. Germline V gives CDR1 SNHLY, CDR2 FYNNEI. Trimming at V came to 2 bases and at J to 4 bases, leaving 19 bases not matched to a gene. The CDR3 loop reads CASSEWVHLAGGPGYEQYF. The CDR3 DNA reads TGTGCCAGCAGTGAATGGGTTCATTTGGCGGGGGGCCCCGGTTACGAGCAGTACTTC.

The chain uses TRBV11-3 and TRBJ2-1, with D perhaps TRBD2 (5 bases). The CDR3 consists of 13 residues. Per the germline V gene, CDR1 is SGHNT and CDR2 is YENEEA. V lost 6 bases to trimming and J lost 8 bases, with 14 bases between them. In DNA form, the CDR3 reads TGTGCCAGCAGTTCTTCCCGGCGGGATGAGCAGTTCTTC. Amino acids: CASSSSRRDEQFF.

V gene TRBV5-1 combines with J gene TRBJ1-2, with 7 bases identical to TRBD1. From germline, CDR1 is SGHRS and CDR2 YFSETQ. Trimming took 5 bases from V and 9 from J; bases not matched to a gene: 10. CDR3 size: 13 residues. CDR3 sequence reads: CASRGMGQISYTF. The CDR3 DNA follows: TGCGCCAGCAGGGGGATGGGACAGATCAGCTACACCTTC.

The gene calls are TRBV4-1 and TRBJ2-7; D is unclear. Looked up from germline, CDR1 is MGHRA and CDR2 is YSYEKL. The V end was cut by 1 base, the J end by 2 bases, with 9 bases between. The CDR3 has 14 amino acids. In DNA, the CDR3 is TGCGCCAGCAGCCAAGCGGCAGGTCCCTACGAGCAGTACTTC. This encodes CASSQAAGPYEQYF.

V and J are TRBV9 and TRBJ2-1; D uncertain. The germline V gene encodes CDR1 SGDLS and CDR2 YYNGEE. CDR3 length: 15 amino acids. Deletions cut 1 base from V and 0 bases from J, with 8 bases between. CDR3 DNA sequence: TGTGCCAGCAGCGTATCCGAGAGCTCCTACAATGAGCAGTTCTTC. Protein product: CASSVSESSYNEQFF.

Judged by frequency, this clone is medium-sized. This chain links TRBV27 with TRBJ2-1, with a tentative D call TRBD2 (7 bases). The CDR3 loop spans 16 amino acids. Germline V CDR1 and CDR2: MNHEY, SMNVEV (reference sequence). Trimming stripped 5 bases from V and 1 base from J, with 15 bases between. The CDR3 DNA follows: TGTGCCAGCAGTGCCCAACAGGGAGGGTCCTACAATGAGCAGTTCTTC. It translates to CASSAQQGGSYNEQFF.

V usage is TRBV5-4 and J usage is TRBJ1-1; D is uncertain. Trimming stripped 4 bases from V and 5 bases from J, with 12 bases between. The CDR3 is 13 residues long. Per germline, CDR1 SGHNT and CDR2 YYREEE (reference sequence). CDR3 bases: TGTGCCAGCAGCCCCGCGGGCCGGACTGAAGCTTTCTTT. Translating it yields CASSPAGRTEAFF. The full variable domain, rest sourced from reference TRBV5-4 and TRBJ1-1, is ETGVTQSPTHLIKTRGQQVTLRCSSQSGHNTVSWYQQALGQGPQFIFQYYREEENGRGNFPPRFSGLQFPNYSSELNVNALELDDSALYLCASSPAGRTEAFFGQGTRLTVV.

In nucleotides, the CDR3 is TGTGCCAGCAGCTCGGAGTACGGGGGGCGGGTCTATGGCTACACCTTC. Translated: CASSSEYGGRVYGYTF. The chain uses TRBV5-8 and TRBJ1-2; possible D gene TRBD1, 6 bases. Trimming removed 3 bases at V and 4 bases at J, with 19 bases between. The germline V gene has CDR1 SGHTS and CDR2 YDEGEE. This CDR3 is built from 16 residues.

In DNA, the CDR3 is TGCGCCAGCAGCCAAAGACAGGGGCAAGGCTACACCTTC. Translating it yields CASSQRQGQGYTF. The chain has TRBV4-3 and TRBJ1-2; 8 nucleotides match TRBD1. Germline assignment: CDR1 LGHNA and CDR2 YSLEER. V lost 2 bases to trimming and J lost 8 bases; unmatched junction nucleotides: 4. The CDR3 totals 13 residues.

V and J are TRBV28 and TRBJ2-1; maybe TRBD1 (7 bases). Germline CDR1 MDHEN, CDR2 SYDVKM. V gave up 4 bases and J gave up 6 bases, with 25 bases separating them. CDR3 length: 18 residues. CDR3 DNA sequence: TGTGCCAGCAGTTCTAAGACAGGGAAATGGCGGGGAAGCAATGAGCAGTTCTTC. Translated: CASSSKTGKWRGSNEQFF.

The chain combines TRBV5-8 with TRBJ2-6; D is possibly TRBD1 (5 bases). Germline V gene data show CDR1 as SGHTS and CDR2 as YDEGEE. The CDR3 loop spans 16 amino acids. The V gene lost 0 bases and the J gene lost 0 bases, with 7 bases spanning the gap. The CDR3 sequence: CASSLEGLSGANVLTF. For the CDR3, the DNA is TGTGCCAGCAGCTTGGAGGGGCTCTCTGGGGCCAACGTCCTGACTTTC.

With regard to this clone: Other DNA sequences in this sample translate to the same CDR3. The CDR3 is CASRPGSENYGYTF. The CDR3 bases are TGCGCCAGTAGACCAGGGTCAGAGAACTATGGCTACACCTTC. The V call is TRBV5-1, the J call TRBJ1-2, with a weak D call TRBD1 (5 bases). The CDR3 has 14 amino acids. Germline assignment: CDR1 SGHRS and CDR2 YFSETQ. The V and J ends lost 8 bases and 2 bases respectively, with 16 bases between them.

This chain uses TRBV18 with TRBJ2-1, with TRBD1 matching 9 bases. With 6 bases clipped from V and 5 bases from J, the junction kept 8 bases outside the gene matches. The CDR3 consists of 15 residues. Germline V gene sequence: CDR1 KGHSH, CDR2 LQKENI. The CDR3 loop is CASSPGTGSDNEQFF. DNA of the CDR3: TGTGCCAGCTCCCCAGGGACAGGGAGCGACAATGAGCAGTTCTTC.

V usage is TRBV27 and J usage is TRBJ1-6, with no clear D. V gave up 10 bases and J gave up 0 bases, with 25 bases separating them. Germline values: CDR1 MNHEY, CDR2 SMNVEV (reference sequence). The CDR3 covers 19 residues. CDR3 protein: CATFAEPGLLSSYNSPLHF. CDR3 nucleotides: TGTGCCACCTTCGCGGAACCGGGATTACTGAGCTCCTATAATTCACCCCTCCACTTT.

The rearrangement links TRBV5-6 to TRBJ2-3; maybe TRBD2 (5 bases). CDR1 and CDR2 from the germline V gene are SGHDT and YYEEEE. The CDR3 runs 15 residues. Trimming cost V 4 bases and J 1 base, with 13 bases left between them. CDR3 nucleotide sequence: TGTGCCAGCAGCCCCTCGGACTCGGGCACAGATACGCAGTATTTT. Protein product: CASSPSDSGTDTQYF.

This rearrangement joins TRBV7-9 to TRBJ1-2, with D perhaps matching TRBD1 (6 bases). CDR3 length equals 13 residues. From germline, CDR1 is SEHNR and CDR2 FQNEAQ (reference sequence). V lost 11 bases and J lost 7, with 20 bases in between. The CDR3 DNA sequence: TGTGCCTTCCCCTACAAATCAGGGGCTGGCTACACCTTC. Translating it yields CAFPYKSGAGYTF.

This chain uses TRBV5-1 with TRBJ1-6; 9 bases map to TRBD1. The CDR3 is made up of 16 amino acids. Per germline, CDR1 SGHRS and CDR2 YFSETQ. V shed 4 bases and J 7 bases; nucleotides not matched to a gene: 9. Here the CDR3 reads CASSNNGQGLNSPLHF. The CDR3 DNA reads as TGCGCCAGCAGCAATAACGGACAGGGGTTGAATTCACCCCTCCACTTT.

Here the CDR3 DNA reads TGTGCCAGCACCCTTGGGGACAGGGGCTCACCCCTCCACTTT. As protein: CASTLGDRGSPLHF. This chain uses TRBV2 with TRBJ1-6; TRBD1 aligns across 10 bases. This CDR3 spans 14 amino acids. Germline assignment: CDR1 SNHLY and CDR2 FYNNEI. Trimming took 7 bases from V and 10 from J; bases not matched to a gene: 7.

V is TRBV7-6 and J is TRBJ1-5, with a possible D match to TRBD1 (6 bases). The CDR3 covers 14 residues. The V end was cut by 2 bases, the J end by 6 bases, with 11 bases between. Germline lookup yields CDR1 SGHVS and CDR2 FNYEAQ. The CDR3 region has the DNA TGTGCCAGCAGCTTACAGGACAGAAGTCAGCCCCAGCATTTT. Its translation is CASSLQDRSQPQHF.

The genes are TRBV18 and TRBJ1-2, with 9 bases lining up with TRBD1. Germline CDR1 and CDR2: KGHSH and LQKENI. The CDR3 runs to 14 residues. V shed 2 bases, J shed 2 bases, and the junction held 0 bases outside the gene matches. The CDR3 DNA reads as TGTGCCAGCTCACCAGGACAGGGGAACTATGGCTACACCTTC. Translated: CASSPGQGNYGYTF.

V gene TRBV28 combines with J gene TRBJ2-5; D gene ambiguous. The V gene's germline CDR1 is MDHEN and CDR2 SYDVKM. Between the trimmed V and J ends, which lost 2 bases and 5 bases, there was a span of 6 bases. The CDR3 has 12 residues. The CDR3 loop reads CASSLAGETQYF. CDR3 DNA: TGTGCCAGCAGTTTAGCCGGGGAGACCCAGTACTTC.

The gene calls are TRBV7-9 and TRBJ2-7, with 7 bases aligning to TRBD2. There are 13 residues in the CDR3. V trimming: 4 bases; J trimming: 3 bases; junction bases outside the gene matches: 3. The V gene's germline CDR1 is SEHNR and CDR2 FQNEAQ (reference sequence). CDR3 amino acids: CASSSAGDYEQYF. CDR3 nucleotide sequence: TGTGCCAGCAGCTCCGCGGGGGACTACGAGCAGTACTTC.